The entry below describes one T cell receptor (beta chain). The data are from a study of CD8 T cells in Susac syndrome. Controls were drawn from healthy donors and were matched for age and sex. Both CD4+ and CD8+ T cells were negatively isolated, and TEMRA cells underwent FACS enrichment. RNA, at roughly 0.45 to 1 ug, was reverse transcribed with random hexamers. Across 54 Vbeta and 13 Jbeta, immunoSEQ multiplex PCR amplified TCR beta CDR3. MiXCR, applied by TCRdb to the immunoSEQ multiplex PCR reads, yields one record per CDR3 protein. The sample contains fewer than 250,000 distinct CDR3 sequences, under 95% of which appear only once. CDR1 is MNHNS and CDR2 is SASEGT in the germline V gene. V was pared by 6 bases and J by 0 bases, with 21 bases between. The CDR3 sequence is 18 residues long.

This sequence originates from a human donor in good health. Sequencing was performed on CD4+ T cells from PBMCs. The rearrangement uses TRBV6-1 and TRBJ2-4, with no clear D. The CDR3 nucleotides are TGTGCCAGCAGAGCTTATTCGTCGGGCTCGAGAGCCAAAAACATTCAGTACTTC. This codes for CASRAYSSGSRAKNIQYF.